What follows are 17 T cell receptor beta chains derived from one specimen sequenced in a study of CD8 T cells in Susac syndrome. An input of about 0.45 to 1 ug of RNA was subjected to reverse transcription using random hexamers. MiXCR was run by TCRdb on the immunoSEQ multiplex PCR reads, yielding one entry per CDR3 protein. The sample shows 180,000 or so distinct CDR3 sequences, about 95% of them seen only once. Sample: CD4+ T cells from PBMCs. All receptors derive from a human donor in good health.

The CDR3 loop reads CASKRGLYEKLFF. The CDR3 DNA follows: TGTGCCAGCAAAAGGGGTTTGTATGAAAAACTGTTTTTT. The rearrangement links TRBV25-1 to TRBJ1-4; perhaps TRBD1 as D (5 bases). V lost 7 bases and J 6 bases, leaving 12 bases between the germline ends. Germline-derived CDR1 and CDR2 are MGHDK and SYGVNS. This CDR3 region has 13 residues.

This chain uses TRBV28 with TRBJ2-1, with D perhaps matching TRBD1 (6 bases). The CDR3 length is 15 residues. With 9 bases removed from V and 6 bases from J, the gap between germline ends came to 21 bases. The germline V gene encodes CDR1 MDHEN and CDR2 SYDVKM. CDR3 sequence (DNA): TGTGCCAGTCACAACCGAAACAGGGTTGGCAATGAGCAGTTCTTC. It is translated as CASHNRNRVGNEQFF.

The genes are TRBV2 and TRBJ2-2; 7 nucleotides line up with TRBD1. CDR3 length: 15 residues. Trimming took 8 bases from V and 0 from J; bases not matched to a gene: 6. Germline CDR1 is SNHLY and CDR2 is FYNNEI. The CDR3: CASLKGQPNTGELFF. Here the CDR3 DNA reads TGTGCCAGCCTCAAGGGACAGCCGAACACCGGGGAGCTGTTTTTT.

The rearrangement uses TRBV20-1 and TRBJ2-7; 8 bases map to TRBD2. After removal of 5 bases from V and 0 bases from J, the junction contained 6 bases not matched to a gene. This CDR3 has 14 residues. Per germline, CDR1 DFQATT and CDR2 SNEGSKA (reference sequence). The CDR3: CSAETSDSSYEQYF. As DNA, the CDR3 is TGCAGTGCTGAGACTAGCGATAGCTCCTACGAGCAGTACTTC.

V gene TRBV7-2 combines with J gene TRBJ2-6, with 7 nucleotides matching TRBD1. Losses at the gene ends were 5 bases for V and 4 bases for J; bases not matched to a gene: 8. The CDR3 is made up of 16 amino acids. Germline V CDR1 and CDR2: SGHTA, FQGNSA. CDR3 residues: CASSPEGASGANVLTF. CDR3 DNA: TGTGCCAGCAGCCCAGAGGGGGCGTCCGGGGCCAACGTCCTGACTTTC.

This chain links TRBV29-1 with TRBJ2-7; no definite D call. V was shortened by 2 bases and J by 1 base, with 3 bases between the two germline ends. The CDR3 spans 11 residues. Germline assignment: CDR1 SQVTM and CDR2 ANQGSEA. CDR3 region: CSVETSYEQYF. CDR3 nucleotide sequence: TGCAGCGTTGAAACATCCTACGAGCAGTACTTC.

V is TRBV7-2 and J is TRBJ2-1; TRBD1 matches 9 bases. The length of the CDR3 is 15 residues. The ends lost 5 bases at V and 6 bases at J; junction bases unmatched: 8. Per the germline V gene, CDR1 is SGHTA and CDR2 is FQGNSA. The CDR3 protein is CASSRPGQGRNEQFF. CDR3 sequence (DNA): TGTGCCAGCAGCCGGCCGGGACAGGGCCGCAATGAGCAGTTCTTC.

The V and J genes are TRBV30 and TRBJ1-1; the D gene is possibly TRBD1 (5 bases). Deletions cut 0 bases from V and 7 bases from J, with 21 bases between. Germline CDR1 GTSNPN, CDR2 SVGIG (reference sequence). CDR3 size: 16 residues. The CDR3 reads CAWSVPRGGADGEAFF. The CDR3 nucleotides read TGTGCCTGGAGTGTACCCAGAGGAGGGGCGGACGGTGAAGCTTTCTTT.

The genes are TRBV4-2 and TRBJ2-3, with unresolved D. This CDR3 spans 11 amino acids. The germline V gene has CDR1 LGHNA and CDR2 YNFKEQ. Trimming pared 3 bases from V and 4 bases from J, leaving 2 bases between. The CDR3 nucleotides are TGTGCCAGCAGCCAGGCAGATACGCAGTATTTT. It codes for CASSQADTQYF.

V is TRBV24-1 and J is TRBJ2-4, with 7 bases matching TRBD2. Looked up from germline, CDR1 is KGHDR and CDR2 is SFDVKD. This CDR3 region has 14 residues. With V trimmed by 5 bases and J by 8 bases, 8 bases remained unmatched. The CDR3 region is CATSAPAGRDIQYF. The CDR3 DNA is TGTGCCACCAGTGCCCCAGCGGGAAGGGACATTCAGTACTTC.

The V and J genes are TRBV28 and TRBJ1-1; no definite D call. CDR1 is MDHEN and CDR2 is SYDVKM in the germline V gene. The CDR3 is made up of 13 amino acids. The germline V and J ends were trimmed by 10 bases and 1 base, with 13 bases remaining between them. DNA of the CDR3: TGTGCCACAACAAGTTTTGCGAACACTGAAGCTTTCTTT. It yields the protein CATTSFANTEAFF.

The V call is TRBV3-1, the J call TRBJ2-1; 10 bases align to TRBD2. CDR1 is LGHDT and CDR2 is YNNKEL in the germline V gene (reference sequence). The CDR3 is 17 residues long. After removal of 4 bases from V and 8 bases from J, the junction contained 14 bases not matched to a gene. CDR3 DNA: TGTGCCAGCAGCCCAAGCGGGCCGGGACTAGCGCAAGATGAGCAGTTCTTC. This codes for CASSPSGPGLAQDEQFF.

The chain uses TRBV7-2 and TRBJ2-1; D perhaps matches TRBD2 (5 bases). CDR1 is SGHTA and CDR2 is FQGNSA in the germline V gene. V was pared by 5 bases and J by 9 bases, with 14 bases between. This CDR3 comprises 13 residues. The CDR3 region is CASSLQLASEQFF. DNA of the CDR3: TGTGCCAGCAGCCTCCAGCTAGCTAGTGAGCAGTTCTTC.

This chain connects TRBV3-1 to TRBJ2-7; no clear D. The germline V and J ends were trimmed by 2 bases and 2 bases, with 10 bases remaining between them. The germline V gene encodes CDR1 LGHDT and CDR2 YNNKEL (reference sequence). The CDR3 runs to 14 residues. The chain's CDR3 is CASSQSDGAYEQYF. In DNA form, the CDR3 reads TGTGCCAGCAGCCAATCTGACGGAGCCTACGAGCAGTACTTC.

The chain carries TRBV27 and TRBJ2-3, with 9 bases matching TRBD2. Germline V gives CDR1 MNHEY, CDR2 SMNVEV (reference sequence). V dropped 6 bases and J dropped 11; count of bases not matched to a gene: 9. The CDR3 length is 13 residues. CDR3 amino acids: CASSFDSGRKQYF. The CDR3 DNA sequence: TGTGCCAGCAGCTTCGATAGCGGGAGAAAGCAGTATTTT.

DNA for the CDR3: TGTGCCAGCAGCTTTACTCCCCCCGGGGAGCTGTTTTTT. This encodes CASSFTPPGELFF. This rearrangement joins TRBV7-2 to TRBJ2-2, with D unclear. V lost 3 bases, J lost 6 bases, and 8 bases lay in between. Germline V CDR1 and CDR2: SGHTA, FQGNSA. The CDR3 is 13 residues long.

The chain employs TRBV20-1 and TRBJ2-3; 7 positions agree with TRBD2. CDR1 is DFQATT and CDR2 is SNEGSKA in the germline V gene (reference sequence). J was trimmed by 2 bases and V by 6 bases; bases with no gene match: 14. CDR3 length: 16 amino acids. The chain's CDR3 is CSAAGRVAGLTDTQYF. In nucleotides, the CDR3 is TGCAGTGCAGCTGGGAGGGTTGCGGGACTCACAGATACGCAGTATTTT.